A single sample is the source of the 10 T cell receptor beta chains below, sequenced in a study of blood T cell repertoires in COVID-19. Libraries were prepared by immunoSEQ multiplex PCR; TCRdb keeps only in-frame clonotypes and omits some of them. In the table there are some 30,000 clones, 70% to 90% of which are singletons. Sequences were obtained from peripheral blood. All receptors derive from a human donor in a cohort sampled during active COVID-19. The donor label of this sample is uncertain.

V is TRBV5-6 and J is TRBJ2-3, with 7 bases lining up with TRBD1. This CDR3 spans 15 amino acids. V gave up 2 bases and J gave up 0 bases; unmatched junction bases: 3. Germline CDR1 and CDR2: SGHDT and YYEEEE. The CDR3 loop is CASSFLGQSTDTQYF. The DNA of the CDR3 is TGTGCCAGCAGCTTTTTGGGACAGAGCACAGATACGCAGTATTTT.

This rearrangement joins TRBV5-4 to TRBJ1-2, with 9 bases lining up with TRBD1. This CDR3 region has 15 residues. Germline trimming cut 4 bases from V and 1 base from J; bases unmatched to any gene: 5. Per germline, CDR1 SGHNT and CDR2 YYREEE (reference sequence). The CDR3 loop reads CASSPDRGLNYGYTF. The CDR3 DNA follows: TGTGCCAGCAGCCCGGACAGGGGACTTAACTATGGCTACACCTTC.

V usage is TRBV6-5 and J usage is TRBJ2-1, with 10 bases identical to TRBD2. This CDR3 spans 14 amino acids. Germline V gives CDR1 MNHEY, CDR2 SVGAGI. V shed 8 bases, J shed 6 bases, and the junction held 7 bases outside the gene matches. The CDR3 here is CASGYGLAANEQFF. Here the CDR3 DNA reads TGTGCCAGCGGCTACGGACTAGCGGCCAATGAGCAGTTCTTC.

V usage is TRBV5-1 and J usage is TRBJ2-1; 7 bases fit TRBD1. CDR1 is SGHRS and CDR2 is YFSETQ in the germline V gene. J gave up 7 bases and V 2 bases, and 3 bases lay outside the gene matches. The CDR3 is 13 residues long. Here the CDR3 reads CASSFTGVNEQFF. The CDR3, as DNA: TGCGCCAGCAGCTTCACAGGGGTAAATGAGCAGTTCTTC.

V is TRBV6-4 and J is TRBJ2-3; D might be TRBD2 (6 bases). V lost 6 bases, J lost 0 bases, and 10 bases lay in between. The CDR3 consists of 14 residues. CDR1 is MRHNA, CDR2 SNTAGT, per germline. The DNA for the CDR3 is TGTGCCAGCAGAGCTAGCGTTAGCACAGATACGCAGTATTTT. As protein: CASRASVSTDTQYF.

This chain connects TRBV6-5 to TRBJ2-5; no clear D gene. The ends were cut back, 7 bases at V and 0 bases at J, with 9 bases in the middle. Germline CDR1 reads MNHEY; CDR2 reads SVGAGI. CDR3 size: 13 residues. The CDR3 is CASTHLYQETQYF. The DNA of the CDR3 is TGTGCCAGCACCCATTTGTACCAAGAGACCCAGTACTTC.

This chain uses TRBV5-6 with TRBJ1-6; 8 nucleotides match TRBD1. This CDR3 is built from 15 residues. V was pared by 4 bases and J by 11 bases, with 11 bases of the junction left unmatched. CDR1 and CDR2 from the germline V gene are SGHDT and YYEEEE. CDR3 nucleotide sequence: TGTGCCAGCAGCCATTGGACAGGGTCGAAGCCACCCCTCCACTTT. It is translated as CASSHWTGSKPPLHF. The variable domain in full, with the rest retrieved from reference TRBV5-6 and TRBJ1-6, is DAGVTQSPTHLIKTRGQQVTLRCSPKSGHDTVSWYQQALGQGPQFIFQYYEEEERQRGNFPDRFSGHQFPNYSSELNVNALLLGDSALYLCASSHWTGSKPPLHFGNGTRLTVT.

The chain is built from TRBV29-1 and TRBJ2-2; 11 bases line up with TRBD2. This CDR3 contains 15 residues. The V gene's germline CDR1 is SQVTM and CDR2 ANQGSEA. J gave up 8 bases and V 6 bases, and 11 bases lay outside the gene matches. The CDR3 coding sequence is TGCAGCGTGGCCGGGACTAGCGGACGAGCTGGGGAGCTGTTTTTT. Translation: CSVAGTSGRAGELFF.

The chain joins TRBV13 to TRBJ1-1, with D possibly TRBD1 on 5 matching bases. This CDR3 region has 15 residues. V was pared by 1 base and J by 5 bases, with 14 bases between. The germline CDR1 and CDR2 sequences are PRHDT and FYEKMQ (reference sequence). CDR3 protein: CASSLEAGFLTEAFF. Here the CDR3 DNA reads TGTGCCAGCAGCTTAGAGGCAGGGTTTTTGACTGAAGCTTTCTTT.

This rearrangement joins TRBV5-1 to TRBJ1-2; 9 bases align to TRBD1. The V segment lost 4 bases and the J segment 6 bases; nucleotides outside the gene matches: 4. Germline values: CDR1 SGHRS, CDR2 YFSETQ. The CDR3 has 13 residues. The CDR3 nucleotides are TGCGCCAGCAGCACGGGACAGGGAGATGGCTACACCTTC. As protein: CASSTGQGDGYTF. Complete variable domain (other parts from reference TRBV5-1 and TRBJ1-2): KAGVTQTPRYLIKTRGQQVTLSCSPISGHRSVSWYQQTPGQGLQFLFEYFSETQRNKGNFPGRFSGRQFSNSRSEMNVSTLELGDSALYLCASSTGQGDGYTFGSGTRLTVV.